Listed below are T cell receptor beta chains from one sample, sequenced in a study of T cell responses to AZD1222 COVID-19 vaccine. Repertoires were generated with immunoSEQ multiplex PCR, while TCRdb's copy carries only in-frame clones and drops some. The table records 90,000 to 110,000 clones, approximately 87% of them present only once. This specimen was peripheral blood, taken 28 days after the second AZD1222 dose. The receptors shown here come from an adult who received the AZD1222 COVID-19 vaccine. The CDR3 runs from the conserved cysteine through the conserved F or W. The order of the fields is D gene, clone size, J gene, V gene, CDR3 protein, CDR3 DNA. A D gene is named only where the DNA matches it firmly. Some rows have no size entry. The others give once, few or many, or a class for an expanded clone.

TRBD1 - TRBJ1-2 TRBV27 CASNSGDRGGYTF TGTGCCAGCAACTCGGGGGACAGGGGTGGCTACACCTTC
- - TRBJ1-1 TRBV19 CASSIDQTEAFF TGTGCCAGTAGTATAGATCAGACTGAAGCTTTCTTT
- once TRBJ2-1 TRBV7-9 CASSPPGEVRNEQFF TGTGCCAGCAGTCCACCAGGGGAGGTACGCAATGAGCAGTTCTTC
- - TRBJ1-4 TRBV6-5 CASSSRGAGTNEKLFF TGTGCCAGCAGTTCCCGGGGTGCAGGGACTAATGAAAAACTGTTTTTT
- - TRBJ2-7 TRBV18 CASSPSTGSYEQYF TGTGCCAGCTCACCTAGTACAGGGTCCTACGAGCAGTACTTC
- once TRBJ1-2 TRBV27 CASSLRPGEGYTF TGTGCCAGCAGCCTCAGGCCAGGTGAGGGCTACACCTTC
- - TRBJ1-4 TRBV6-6 CASSLTAAEKLFF TGTGCCAGCAGTTTGACCGCAGCTGAAAAACTGTTTTTT
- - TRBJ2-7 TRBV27 CASSLLDEQYF TGTGCCAGCAGTTTACTGGACGAGCAGTACTTC
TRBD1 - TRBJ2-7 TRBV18 CASSQGQGANEQYF TGTGCCAGCTCGCAGGGACAGGGGGCCAACGAGCAGTACTTC
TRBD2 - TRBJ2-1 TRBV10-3 CAIKEGDGTSGSRDNEQFF TGTGCCATCAAAGAAGGCGATGGGACTAGCGGGAGTCGGGACAATGAGCAGTTCTTC
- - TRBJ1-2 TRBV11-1 CASSSPGVDYGYTF TGTGCCAGCAGTTCTCCGGGGGTGGACTATGGCTACACCTTC
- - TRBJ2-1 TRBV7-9 CASSLYGNNEQFF TGTGCCAGCAGCTTATATGGTAACAATGAGCAGTTCTTC
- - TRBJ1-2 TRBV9 CASSVGGLSGYTF TGTGCCAGCAGCGTAGGGGGTCTTAGTGGCTACACCTTC
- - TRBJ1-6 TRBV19 CASHKTSTGRSYNSPLHF TGTGCCAGTCACAAAACCTCAACAGGTCGCTCCTATAATTCACCCCTCCACTTT
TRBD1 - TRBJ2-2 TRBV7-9 CASSLPRGLDTGELFF TGTGCCAGCAGCCTTCCGAGGGGGCTAGACACCGGGGAGCTGTTTTTT
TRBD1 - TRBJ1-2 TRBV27 CASSLDRADGYTF TGTGCCAGCAGCCTGGACAGGGCTGATGGCTACACCTTC
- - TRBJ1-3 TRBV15 CATSRALPTRSGNTIYF TGTGCCACCAGCAGAGCCCTCCCAACACGATCTGGAAACACCATATATTTT
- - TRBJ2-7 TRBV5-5 CASSLDVGPYEQYF TGTGCCAGCAGCTTGGACGTGGGGCCCTACGAGCAGTACTTC
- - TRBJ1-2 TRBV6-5 CASSPRGRNYGYTF TGTGCCAGCAGTCCCCGAGGGCGCAACTATGGCTACACCTTC
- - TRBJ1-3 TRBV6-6 CASSPIPSTPSGNTIYF TGTGCCAGCAGTCCGATCCCTTCCACTCCCTCTGGAAACACCATATATTTT
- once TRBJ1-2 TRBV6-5 CASSYSRTAYGYTF TGTGCCAGCAGTTACTCGAGGACAGCCTATGGCTACACCTTC
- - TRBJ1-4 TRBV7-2 CASSFRAVFRGDEKLFF TGTGCCAGCAGCTTTAGGGCCGTGTTTCGGGGAGATGAAAAACTGTTTTTT
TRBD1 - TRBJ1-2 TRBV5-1 CASTDRATSHGYTF TGCGCCAGCACCGACAGGGCCACCTCCCATGGCTACACCTTC
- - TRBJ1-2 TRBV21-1 CASRRGHLSGGYGYTF TGTGCCAGCAGGAGGGGACACCTATCAGGAGGCTATGGCTACACCTTC
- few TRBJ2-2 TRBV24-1 CATSVRASETGELFF TGTGCCACCAGTGTCCGGGCTAGCGAAACCGGGGAGCTGTTTTTT
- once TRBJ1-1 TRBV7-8 CASSEQDNTEAFF TGTGCCAGCAGCGAGCAGGATAACACTGAAGCTTTCTTT
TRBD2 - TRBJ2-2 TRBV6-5 CASSSKGGRVGELFF TGTGCCAGCAGTTCGAAGGGAGGGCGTGTCGGGGAGCTGTTTTTT
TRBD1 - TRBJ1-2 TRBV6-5 CASRGQEGGYTF TGTGCCAGCAGGGGACAGGAGGGAGGCTACACCTTC
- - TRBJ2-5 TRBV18 CASSPRKVEVVPETQYF TGTGCCAGCTCACCACGTAAGGTGGAGGTGGTTCCAGAGACCCAGTACTTC
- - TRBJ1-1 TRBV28 CASSFRGPGDTEAFF TGTGCCAGCAGTTTTCGGGGGCCCGGGGACACTGAAGCTTTCTTT
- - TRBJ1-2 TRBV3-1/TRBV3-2 CASSRGGLRDGYTF TGTGCCAGCAGCCGAGGGGGGTTAAGGGATGGCTACACCTTC
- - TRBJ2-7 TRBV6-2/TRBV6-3 CASSPGQAGAYEQYF TGTGCCAGCAGCCCAGGACAGGCGGGGGCATACGAGCAGTACTTC
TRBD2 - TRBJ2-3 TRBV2 CASRPGLAGGRTDTQYF TGTGCCAGCAGACCGGGACTAGCGGGGGGACGAACAGATACGCAGTATTTT
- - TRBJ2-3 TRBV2 CASSVLYTDTQYF TGTGCCAGCAGTGTACTGTACACAGATACGCAGTATTTT
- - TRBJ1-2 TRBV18 CASSPLVGDGYAF TGTGCCAGCTCCCCCCTGGTCGGAGATGGCTACGCCTTC
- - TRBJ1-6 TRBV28 CASSLTGSYNSPLHF TGTGCCAGCAGTCTCACAGGGAGCTATAATTCACCCCTCCACTTT
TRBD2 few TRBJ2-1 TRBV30 CAWSVREHNEQFF TGTGCCTGGAGTGTGCGGGAGCACAATGAGCAGTTCTTC
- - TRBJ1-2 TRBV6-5 CASSYSGTNGYTF TGTGCCAGCAGCTATAGTGGGACAAATGGCTACACCTTC
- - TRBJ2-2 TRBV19 CASSPTPGQSGELFF TGTGCCAGTAGTCCAACCCCCGGACAGTCCGGGGAGCTGTTTTTT
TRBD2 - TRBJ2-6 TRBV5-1 CASTSGGVSPSGANVLTF TGCGCCAGCACCTCGGGGGGGGTTTCCCCCTCTGGGGCCAACGTCCTGACTTTC
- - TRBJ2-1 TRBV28 CASSWTEYNEQFF TGTGCCAGCAGTTGGACCGAGTACAATGAGCAGTTCTTC
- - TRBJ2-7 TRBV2 CASSDVSSSYEQYF TGTGCCAGCAGTGATGTCAGCAGCTCCTACGAGCAGTACTTC
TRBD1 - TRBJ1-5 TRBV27 CASSSERTGAVREPQHF TGTGCCAGCAGTTCCGAACGGACAGGAGCGGTTAGAGAGCCCCAGCATTTT
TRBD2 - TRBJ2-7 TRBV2 CASSLTSGTYEQYF TGTGCCAGCAGTCTGACTAGCGGGACCTACGAGCAGTACTTC
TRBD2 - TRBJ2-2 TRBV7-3 CASSLFGAGAGDTGELFF TGTGCCAGCAGCTTATTTGGGGCGGGAGCAGGCGACACCGGGGAGCTGTTTTTT
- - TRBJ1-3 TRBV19 CASSQSGFSGNTIYF TGTGCCAGTAGTCAATCGGGTTTCTCTGGAAACACCATATATTTT
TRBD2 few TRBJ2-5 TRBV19 CASRNGGVQETQYF TGTGCCAGTAGAAACGGGGGGGTCCAAGAGACCCAGTACTTC
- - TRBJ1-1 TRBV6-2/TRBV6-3 CASSWKVKPKGLNTEAFF TGTGCCAGCAGTTGGAAGGTAAAACCGAAAGGGTTGAACACTGAAGCTTTCTTT
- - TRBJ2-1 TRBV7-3 CASSIYTGHPYNEQFF TGTGCCAGCAGCATATATACGGGACACCCCTACAATGAGCAGTTCTTC
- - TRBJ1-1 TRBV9 CASSVEGEDAEAFF TGTGCCAGCAGCGTAGAGGGGGAGGACGCTGAAGCTTTCTTT
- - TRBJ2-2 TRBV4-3 CASSQESSPTGELFF TGCGCCAGCAGCCAAGAGTCCAGCCCGACCGGGGAGCTGTTTTTT
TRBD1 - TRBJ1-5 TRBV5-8 CASSLGQGGGQPQHF TGTGCCAGCAGCCTAGGACAGGGGGGAGGACAGCCCCAGCATTTT
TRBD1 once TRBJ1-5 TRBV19 CASSINRGIQIANQPQHF TGTGCCAGTAGTATAAACAGGGGAATCCAGATAGCGAATCAGCCCCAGCATTTT
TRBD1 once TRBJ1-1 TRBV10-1 CASSDRGFLDTEAFF TGCGCCAGCAGTGACAGGGGGTTTTTGGACACTGAAGCTTTCTTT
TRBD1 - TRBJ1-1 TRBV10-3 CAISVDRPREAFF TGTGCCATCAGTGTGGACAGGCCCCGGGAAGCTTTCTTT